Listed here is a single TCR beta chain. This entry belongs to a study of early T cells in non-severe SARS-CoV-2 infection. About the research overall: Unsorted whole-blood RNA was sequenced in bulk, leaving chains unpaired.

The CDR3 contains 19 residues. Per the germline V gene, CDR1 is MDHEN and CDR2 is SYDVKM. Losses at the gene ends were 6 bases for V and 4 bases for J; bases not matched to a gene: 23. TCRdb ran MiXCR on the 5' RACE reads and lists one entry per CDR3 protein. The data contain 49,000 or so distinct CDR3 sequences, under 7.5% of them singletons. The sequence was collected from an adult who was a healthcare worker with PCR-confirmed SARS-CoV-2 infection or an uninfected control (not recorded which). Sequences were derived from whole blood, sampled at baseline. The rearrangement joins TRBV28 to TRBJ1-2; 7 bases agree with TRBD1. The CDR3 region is CASSAPLGQQNLGPYGYTF. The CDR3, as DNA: TGTGCCAGCAGCGCCCCGCTGGGACAGCAAAACCTAGGCCCCTATGGCTACACCTTC.